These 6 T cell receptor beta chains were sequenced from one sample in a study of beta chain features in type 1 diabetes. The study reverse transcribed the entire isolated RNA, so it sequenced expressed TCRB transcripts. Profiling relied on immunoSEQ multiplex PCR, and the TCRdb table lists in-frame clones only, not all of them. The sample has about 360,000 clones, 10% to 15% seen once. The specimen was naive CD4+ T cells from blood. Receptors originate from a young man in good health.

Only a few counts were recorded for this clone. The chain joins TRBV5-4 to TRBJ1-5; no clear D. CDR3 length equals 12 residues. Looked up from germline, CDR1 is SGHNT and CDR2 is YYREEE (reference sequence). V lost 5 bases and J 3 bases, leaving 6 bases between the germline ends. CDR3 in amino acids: CASSNYNQPQHF. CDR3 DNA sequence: TGTGCCAGCAGTAATTACAATCAGCCCCAGCATTTT.

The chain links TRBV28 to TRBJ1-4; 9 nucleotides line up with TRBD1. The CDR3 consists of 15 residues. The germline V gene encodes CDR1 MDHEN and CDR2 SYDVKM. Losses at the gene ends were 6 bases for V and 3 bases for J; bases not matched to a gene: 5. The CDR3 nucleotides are TGTGCCAGCAGCCCCGGGACAGGGTCTAATGAAAAACTGTTTTTT. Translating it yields CASSPGTGSNEKLFF.

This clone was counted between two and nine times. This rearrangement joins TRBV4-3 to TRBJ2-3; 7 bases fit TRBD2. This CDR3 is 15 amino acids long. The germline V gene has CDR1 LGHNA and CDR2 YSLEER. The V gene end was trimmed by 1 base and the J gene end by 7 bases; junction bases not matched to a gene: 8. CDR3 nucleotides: TGCGCCAGCAGCCAAGTCCCTAGCGGACTTAATACGCAGTATTTT. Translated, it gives CASSQVPSGLNTQYF.

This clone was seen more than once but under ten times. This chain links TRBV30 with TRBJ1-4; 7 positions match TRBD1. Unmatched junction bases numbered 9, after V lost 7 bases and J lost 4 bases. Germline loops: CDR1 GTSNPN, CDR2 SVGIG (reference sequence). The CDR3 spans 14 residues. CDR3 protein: CASEGGTVNEKLFF. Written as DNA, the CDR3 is TGTGCCTCCGAAGGGGGGACAGTTAATGAAAAACTGTTTTTT.

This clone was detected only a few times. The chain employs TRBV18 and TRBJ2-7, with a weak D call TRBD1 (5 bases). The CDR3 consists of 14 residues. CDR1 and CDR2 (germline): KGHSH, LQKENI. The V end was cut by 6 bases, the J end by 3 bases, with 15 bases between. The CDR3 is CASSGFDTGYEQYF. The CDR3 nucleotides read TGTGCCAGCTCGGGGTTCGACACAGGCTACGAGCAGTACTTC.

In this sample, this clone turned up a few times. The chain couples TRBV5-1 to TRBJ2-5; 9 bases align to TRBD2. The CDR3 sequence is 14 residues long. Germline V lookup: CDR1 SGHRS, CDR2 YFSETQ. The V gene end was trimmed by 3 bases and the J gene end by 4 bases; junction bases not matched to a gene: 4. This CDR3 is CASSSLAGSETQYF. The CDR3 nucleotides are TGCGCCAGCAGCTCGCTAGCGGGGTCAGAGACCCAGTACTTC.